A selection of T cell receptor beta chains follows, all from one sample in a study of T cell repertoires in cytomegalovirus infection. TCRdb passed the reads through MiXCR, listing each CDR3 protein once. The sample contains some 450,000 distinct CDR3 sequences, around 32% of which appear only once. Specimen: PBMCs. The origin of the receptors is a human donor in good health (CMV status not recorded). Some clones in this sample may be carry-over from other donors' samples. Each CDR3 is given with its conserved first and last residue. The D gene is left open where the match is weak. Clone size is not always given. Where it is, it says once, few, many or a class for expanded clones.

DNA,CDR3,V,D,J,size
TGTGCCAGCATCCTAAACACCGGGGAGCTGTTTTTT,CASILNTGELFF,TRBV2,NA,TRBJ2-2,NA
TGTGCCAGCAGCTCCTCGACAGGGGGCAGGGGTAATTCACCCCTCCACTTT,CASSSSTGGRGNSPLHF,TRBV7-2,TRBD1,TRBJ1-6,NA
TGTGCCAGCAGCCCTGGCCGGGGGGGAGAGGGGCAGCCCCAGCATTTT,CASSPGRGGEGQPQHF,TRBV11-2,NA,TRBJ1-5,NA
TGCAGTGCTATCTCCACTAGCGGGGGGGGTCAAGAGACCCAGTACTTC,CSAISTSGGGQETQYF,TRBV20-1,TRBD2,TRBJ2-5,NA
TGTGCCAGCAGCTTAGGTGGGAACATAGGAACCGGGGAGCTGTTTTTT,CASSLGGNIGTGELFF,TRBV7-2,NA,TRBJ2-2,many
TGTGCCACCAGCCAACGTGGAACAGGGATAAATCAGCCCCAGCATTTT,CATSQRGTGINQPQHF,TRBV15,NA,TRBJ1-5,few
TGTGCCAGCAGCTTGACCGGACAGACTAGCGGGGTAGATACGCAGTATTTT,CASSLTGQTSGVDTQYF,TRBV5-5,TRBD2,TRBJ2-3,NA
TGTGCCAGCACCTTTTCATACCGGGACGGCCTTAAGCCCGGGGAGCTGTTTTTT,CASTFSYRDGLKPGELFF,TRBV7-6,NA,TRBJ2-2,many
TGTGCCAGCAGTCCCACACTAGACGCCTACGAGCAGTACTTC,CASSPTLDAYEQYF,TRBV5-3,NA,TRBJ2-7,NA
TGTGCCAGTAGTAGAAGAAGGGGGCTTTACGAGCAGTACTTC,CASSRRRGLYEQYF,TRBV19,TRBD1,TRBJ2-7,few
TGTGCCAGCAGCGAAATGGACAGCCACGATACGCAGTATTTT,CASSEMDSHDTQYF,TRBV12-3/TRBV12-4,NA,TRBJ2-3,few
TGTGCCAGCAGCCCCCCCCGGGCAGAGACTGAAGCTTTCTTT,CASSPPRAETEAFF,TRBV5-4,NA,TRBJ1-1,few
TGTGCCAGCAGCACCCAACAGGGGGCTAATGAAAAACTGTTTTTT,CASSTQQGANEKLFF,TRBV6-1,TRBD1,TRBJ1-4,NA
TGTGCCAGCAGCGCGGGGGGAAGTACCTACGAGCAGTACTTC,CASSAGGSTYEQYF,TRBV28,TRBD2,TRBJ2-7,many
TGTGCCAGCAGCTTAGGGGTGAACAGGGGGCGATACGAGCAGTACTTC,CASSLGVNRGRYEQYF,TRBV7-8,TRBD1,TRBJ2-7,NA